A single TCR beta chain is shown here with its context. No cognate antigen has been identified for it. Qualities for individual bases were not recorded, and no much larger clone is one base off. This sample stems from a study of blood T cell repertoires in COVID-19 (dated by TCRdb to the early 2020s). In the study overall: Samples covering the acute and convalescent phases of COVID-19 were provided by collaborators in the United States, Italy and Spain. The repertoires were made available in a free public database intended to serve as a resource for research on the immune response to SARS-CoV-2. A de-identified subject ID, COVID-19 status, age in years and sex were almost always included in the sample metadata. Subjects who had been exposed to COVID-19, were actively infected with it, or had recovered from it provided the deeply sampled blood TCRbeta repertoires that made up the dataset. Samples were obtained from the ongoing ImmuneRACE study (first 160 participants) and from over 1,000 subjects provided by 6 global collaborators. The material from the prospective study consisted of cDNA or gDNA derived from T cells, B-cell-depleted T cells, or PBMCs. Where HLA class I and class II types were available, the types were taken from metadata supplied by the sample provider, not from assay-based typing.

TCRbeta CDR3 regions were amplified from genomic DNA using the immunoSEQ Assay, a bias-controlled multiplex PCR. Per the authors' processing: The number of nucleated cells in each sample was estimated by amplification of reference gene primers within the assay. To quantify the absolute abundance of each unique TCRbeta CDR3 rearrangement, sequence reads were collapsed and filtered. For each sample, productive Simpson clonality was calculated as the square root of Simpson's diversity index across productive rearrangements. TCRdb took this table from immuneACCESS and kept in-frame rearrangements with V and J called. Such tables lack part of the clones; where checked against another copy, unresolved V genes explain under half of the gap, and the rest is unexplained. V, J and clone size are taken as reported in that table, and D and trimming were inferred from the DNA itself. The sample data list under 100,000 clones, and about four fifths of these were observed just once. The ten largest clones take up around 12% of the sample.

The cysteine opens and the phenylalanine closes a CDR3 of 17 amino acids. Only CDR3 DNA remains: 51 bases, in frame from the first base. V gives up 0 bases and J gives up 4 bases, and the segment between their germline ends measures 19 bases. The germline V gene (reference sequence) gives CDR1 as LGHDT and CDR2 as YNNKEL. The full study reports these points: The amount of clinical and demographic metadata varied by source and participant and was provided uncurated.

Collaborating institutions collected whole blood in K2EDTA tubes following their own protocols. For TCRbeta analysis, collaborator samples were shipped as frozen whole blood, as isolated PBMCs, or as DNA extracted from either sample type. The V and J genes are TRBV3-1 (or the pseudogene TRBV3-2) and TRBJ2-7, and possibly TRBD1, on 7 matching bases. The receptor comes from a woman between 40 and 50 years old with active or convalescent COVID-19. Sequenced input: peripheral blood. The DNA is TGTGCCAGCAGCCAAGAATGGCAGGGGGGCGTAAATTACGAGCAGTACTTC. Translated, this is CASSQEWQGGVNYEQYF.